This T cell receptor (beta chain) was identified during a study of blood T cells in healthy people across ages. Overall study: There was about one barcoded beta molecule captured by template switching per two T cells. Whole-study results and caveats: When one million T cells were used, diversity estimates were thought to be underestimates.

A word on this clonotype: Its antigen is currently unknown.

V lost 6 bases and J 1 base, leaving 13 bases between the germline ends. Per germline, CDR1 SGHRS and CDR2 YFSETQ. The CDR3 is 15 amino acids. The amount of total RNA extracted per sample was at least 5 micrograms. A J-beta primer mix and a sample-barcoded 5' primer were used in a second PCR of about 6 to 12 cycles. In TCRdb, the 5' RACE reads were re-called with MiXCR into one record per CDR3 protein. Of around 1.1 million distinct CDR3 sequences listed, around two fifths were seen once; the top ten hold around 13%. This rearrangement joins TRBV5-1 to TRBJ2-2; maybe TRBD2 (5 bases). Sequencing used blood. The origin of this receptor is a man between 18 and 35 years old in good health. The CDR3 spells CASTRMAGNTGELFF. For the CDR3, the DNA is TGCGCCAGCACCCGTATGGCGGGGAACACCGGGGAGCTGTTTTTT. The whole variable domain, filled in from reference TRBV5-1 and TRBJ2-2, reads KAGVTQTPRYLIKTRGQQVTLSCSPISGHRSVSWYQQTPGQGLQFLFEYFSETQRNKGNFPGRFSGRQFSNSRSEMNVSTLELGDSALYLCASTRMAGNTGELFFGEGSRLTVL.